The rows below give T cell receptor beta chains drawn from one sample of a study of technical replicates of blood from several donors. TCRdb's table, derived via immunoSEQ multiplex PCR, lists solely in-frame clones and lacks some. Here the sample spans 100,000 or so clones, approximately 95% being singletons. Sequenced material: T cells isolated from PBMCs. These receptors were taken from a human donor in good health. CDR3s include the opening cysteine and the closing phenylalanine or tryptophan. A D gene is named only where the DNA matches it firmly. Expanded clones are given a class, and other clones once, few, many or no size at all.

clone_size,v_call,cdr3_length,j_call,d_call,cdr3_aa,cdr3_nt
-,TRBV19,18,TRBJ2-5,TRBD1,CASSIDSGTGGNQETQYF,TGTGCCAGTAGTATAGATTCGGGGACAGGGGGCAACCAAGAGACCCAGTACTTC
-,TRBV5-4,15,TRBJ2-7,TRBD1,CASSPRQGATYEQYF,TGTGCCAGCAGCCCCCGACAGGGGGCGACCTACGAGCAGTACTTC
-,TRBV11-3,15,TRBJ2-7,TRBD2,CASSLGSSGSYEQYF,TGTGCCAGCAGCTTAGGGTCTAGCGGGAGCTACGAGCAGTACTTC
once,TRBV5-4,15,TRBJ2-7,TRBD2,CASSKSAGGAYEQYF,TGTGCCAGCAGTAAGAGTGCGGGAGGGGCGTACGAGCAGTACTTC
-,TRBV6-5,11,TRBJ2-7,TRBD2,CASSAGGEQYF,TGTGCCAGCAGCGCCGGGGGGGAGCAGTACTTC
-,TRBV9,16,TRBJ2-1,TRBD2,CASSASGGAIRNEQFF,TGTGCCAGCAGCGCCAGCGGGGGGGCGATAAGAAATGAGCAGTTCTTC
once,TRBV6-5,16,TRBJ1-2,-,CASSYSAGLSIDGYTF,TGTGCCAGCAGTTACTCGGCAGGGTTGAGTATTGATGGCTACACCTTC
-,TRBV13,15,TRBJ1-6,-,CASSSRGFGYSPLHF,TGTGCCAGCAGTTCAAGGGGATTCGGGTATTCACCCCTCCACTTT
-,TRBV6-1,17,TRBJ2-2,TRBD2,CASSVLTSGQNTGELFF,TGTGCCAGCAGTGTATTAACTAGCGGGCAGAACACCGGGGAGCTGTTTTTT
-,TRBV29-1,12,TRBJ2-1,-,CSRKGMGGKQFF,TGCAGCAGAAAAGGAATGGGGGGAAAGCAGTTCTTC
-,TRBV28,15,TRBJ2-1,TRBD2,CASSGGTGGRDEQFF,TGTGCCAGCAGTGGGGGGACGGGGGGTCGCGATGAGCAGTTCTTC
-,TRBV5-1,14,TRBJ1-2,-,CASSLESIGDGYTF,TGCGCCAGCAGCTTGGAAAGTATCGGGGATGGCTACACCTTC
-,TRBV28,14,TRBJ1-2,TRBD1,CASSKGGDREGYTF,TGTGCCAGCAGCAAGGGGGGGGACAGGGAGGGCTACACCTTC
-,TRBV5-1,11,TRBJ2-7,-,CASRELYEQYF,TGCGCCAGCAGAGAGCTCTACGAGCAGTACTTC
-,TRBV30,15,TRBJ1-1,TRBD1,CAWGSPDRGRTEAFF,TGTGCCTGGGGGTCTCCAGACAGGGGGAGGACGGAAGCTTTCTTT
-,TRBV6-1,13,TRBJ2-1,TRBD2,CASSEPRAGDQFF,TGTGCCAGCAGTGAACCTAGGGCGGGAGACCAGTTCTTC
-,TRBV6-5,14,TRBJ2-3,-,CASSYGHDTDTQYF,TGTGCCAGCAGTTACGGACACGACACAGATACGCAGTATTTT
-,TRBV11-3,18,TRBJ2-5,TRBD2,CASSLGSDRAGEFKTQYF,TGTGCCAGCAGCTTAGGTTCCGATCGGGCGGGAGAGTTCAAGACCCAGTACTTC
once,TRBV7-6,13,TRBJ2-3,-,CASSLYGTDTQYF,TGTGCCAGCAGCTTATATGGCACAGATACGCAGTATTTT
-,TRBV5-6,13,TRBJ2-7,-,CASSLVQGYEQYF,TGTGCCAGCAGCTTAGTGCAGGGTTACGAGCAGTACTTC
once,TRBV7-6,15,TRBJ2-1,TRBD2,CASSLGLAGGLEQFF,TGTGCCAGCAGCCTCGGACTAGCGGGGGGCCTTGAGCAGTTCTTC
-,TRBV4-1,15,TRBJ1-6,TRBD1,CASARGGASDSPLHF,TGCGCCAGCGCTCGAGGGGGCGCGTCGGATTCACCCCTCCACTTT
-,TRBV19,17,TRBJ2-1,TRBD2,CASSLPPGLPSYNEQFF,TGTGCCAGTAGCCTACCGCCGGGACTACCATCCTACAATGAGCAGTTCTTC
-,TRBV9,15,TRBJ1-2,TRBD1,CASSAPTGEVGGYTF,TGTGCCAGCAGCGCGCCTACAGGGGAAGTGGGTGGCTACACCTTC
-,TRBV4-2,15,TRBJ1-4,TRBD1,CASSQGQGALEKLFF,TGTGCCAGCAGCCAAGGACAGGGGGCCCTTGAAAAACTGTTTTTT
once,TRBV19,12,TRBJ2-7,-,CASSTEGYEQYF,TGTGCCAGTAGTACCGAGGGATACGAGCAGTACTTC
-,TRBV29-1,19,TRBJ2-1,TRBD2,CSVEDWGTSGSRESVEQFF,TGCAGCGTTGAAGACTGGGGGACTAGCGGGAGTCGAGAATCGGTTGAGCAGTTCTTC
-,TRBV28,20,TRBJ2-7,TRBD2,CASSFPILITSGHSSYEQYF,TGTGCCAGCAGTTTTCCGATCCTCATTACTAGCGGGCACAGCTCCTACGAGCAGTACTTC
-,TRBV29-1,13,TRBJ2-7,TRBD2,CSVHLAGQYEQYF,TGCAGCGTTCATCTAGCGGGCCAATACGAGCAGTACTTC
-,TRBV5-1,16,TRBJ1-1,TRBD1,CASSPRQGAGDPEAFF,TGCGCCAGCAGCCCCCGACAGGGGGCCGGTGATCCTGAAGCTTTCTTT
-,TRBV29-1,12,TRBJ2-1,-,CSVLNDRGEQFF,TGCAGCGTTTTAAACGACCGCGGTGAGCAGTTCTTC